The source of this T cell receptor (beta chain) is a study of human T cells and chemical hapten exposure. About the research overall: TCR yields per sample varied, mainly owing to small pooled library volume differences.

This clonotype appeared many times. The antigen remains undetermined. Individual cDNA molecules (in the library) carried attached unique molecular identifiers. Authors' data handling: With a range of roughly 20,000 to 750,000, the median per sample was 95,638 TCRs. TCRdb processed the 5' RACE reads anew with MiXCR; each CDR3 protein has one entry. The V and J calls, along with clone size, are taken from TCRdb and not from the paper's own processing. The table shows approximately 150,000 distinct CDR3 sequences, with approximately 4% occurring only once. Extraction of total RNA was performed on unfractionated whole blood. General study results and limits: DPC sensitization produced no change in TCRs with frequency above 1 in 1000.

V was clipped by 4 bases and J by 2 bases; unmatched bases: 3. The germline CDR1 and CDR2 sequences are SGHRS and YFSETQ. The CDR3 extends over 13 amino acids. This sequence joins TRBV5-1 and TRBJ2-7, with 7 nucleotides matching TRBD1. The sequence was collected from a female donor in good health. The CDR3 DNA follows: TGCGCCAGCAGCCAGGGGGTGACCTACGAGCAGTACTTC. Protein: CASSQGVTYEQYF.